This TCR beta chain was observed in a study of CXCR3-negative and CXCR3-positive naive CD8 T cells. At the level of the study: Per library, roughly 1.5 +/- 0.3 million reads; 120 million to 150 million TRB reads overall.

By frequency, this clonotype is medium-sized. In preparing the TRB cDNA libraries, 5' RACE with UMI labels was used. Each CDR3 protein gets one entry in TCRdb, which reprocessed the 5' RACE reads and gives no DNA. This table holds approximately 26,000 distinct CDR3 sequences. Germline V gene lookup returns CDR1 LGHNA and CDR2 YSLEER. The CDR3 has 16 amino acids. The chain couples TRBV4-3 to TRBJ2-1; TCRdb's D gene call, TRBD1, goes unchecked for lack of DNA. The sample comprised naive CXCR3- CD8+ T cells from blood. Described subset: CD45RO-CCR7+CD27+CD95- naive CD8+ T cells lacking CXCR3 (TNR3-). This sequence originates from a human donor in good health. Some clones in this sample may be carry-over from other donors' samples. CDR3: CASSHLGDRGLNEQFF.